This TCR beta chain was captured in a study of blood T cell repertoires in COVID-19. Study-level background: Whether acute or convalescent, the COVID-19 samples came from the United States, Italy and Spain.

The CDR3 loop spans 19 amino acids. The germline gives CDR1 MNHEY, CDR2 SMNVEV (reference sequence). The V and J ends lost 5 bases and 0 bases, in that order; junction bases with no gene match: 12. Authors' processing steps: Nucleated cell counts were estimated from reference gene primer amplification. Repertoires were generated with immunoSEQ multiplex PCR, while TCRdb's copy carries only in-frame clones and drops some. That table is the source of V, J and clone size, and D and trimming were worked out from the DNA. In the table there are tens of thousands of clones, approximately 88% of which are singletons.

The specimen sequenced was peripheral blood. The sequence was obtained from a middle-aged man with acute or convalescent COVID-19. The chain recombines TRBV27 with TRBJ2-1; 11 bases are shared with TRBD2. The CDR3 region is CASSPGIAGGPSSYNEQFF. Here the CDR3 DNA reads TGTGCCAGCAGTCCGGGGATAGCGGGAGGGCCGAGCTCCTACAATGAGCAGTTCTTC.